This T cell receptor (beta chain) was sequenced during a study of Ad26.COV2.S vaccination and SARS-CoV-2 variants. TCRdb keeps only in-frame clones here, not all; method: immunoSEQ multiplex PCR. Altogether about 460,000 clones are present, roughly nine tenths being singletons, with the ten largest covering around 1.6%. Treatment given: roughly 18 received Ad26.COV2.S at low or high dose, single or two shots; roughly five received placebo; per-sample allocation not given. Samples were taken on day 63 after the first vaccine or placebo injection. Germline V gene lookup returns CDR1 KGHSH and CDR2 LQKENI. The CDR3 contains 13 residues. V lost 6 bases and J 7 bases, leaving 12 bases between the germline ends.

The TCR was taken from a person between 18 and 65 years old who received the Ad26.COV2.S COVID-19 vaccine or a placebo. This specimen was peripheral blood, taken in a trial of Ad26.COV2.S vaccine versus placebo. This chain uses TRBV18 with TRBJ1-4, with unresolved D. The CDR3 here is CASSPGPGEKLFF. The CDR3 DNA sequence: TGTGCCAGCTCCCCCGGGCCAGGTGAAAAACTGTTTTTT.